These T cell receptor beta chains were read from a single sample in a study of blood T cell repertoires in COVID-19. Profiled with immunoSEQ multiplex PCR; TCRdb holds only in-frame clones, not every one. This table has 200,000 to 250,000 clones, roughly 80% appearing once. Sequences were obtained from peripheral blood. Receptor source: a woman aged 70-85 years with acute or convalescent COVID-19. Both conserved end residues are part of each CDR3. Each record gives: V gene, clone size, D gene, J gene, CDR3 DNA, CDR3 protein. A D gene is named only where the DNA matches it firmly. Clone size is stated in some rows and not others, as once, few, many or a class when expanded.

>TRBV5-4|NA|NA|TRBJ2-5
TGTGCCAGCAGCTTGTTAGCGTATCAAGAGACCCAGTACTTC
CASSLLAYQETQYF
>TRBV3-1/TRBV3-2|few|NA|TRBJ1-1
TGTGCCAGCAGCCAAGGATTTAGGAACACTGAAGCTTTCTTT
CASSQGFRNTEAFF
>TRBV24-1|NA|TRBD1|TRBJ1-2
TGTGCCACCAGTCAGGGGGCCAACTATGGCTACACCTTC
CATSQGANYGYTF
>TRBV6-5|few|TRBD1|TRBJ2-1
TGTGCCAGCAGTCTCTCGACAGGGATCAATGAGCAGTTCTTC
CASSLSTGINEQFF
>TRBV3-1/TRBV3-2|NA|NA|TRBJ2-1
TGTGCCAGCAGCCAAGGAGGCGCCAGAACCTACAATGAGCAGTTCTTC
CASSQGGARTYNEQFF
>TRBV12-5|NA|TRBD1|TRBJ2-1
TGTGCTAGTGGAGACAGGGAGAACAATGAGCAGTTCTTC
CASGDRENNEQFF
>TRBV10-2|NA|TRBD1|TRBJ2-2
TGCGCCAGCAGGAACTTCGGACAGGGGAACACCGGGGAGCTGTTTTTT
CASRNFGQGNTGELFF
>TRBV10-3|NA|TRBD1|TRBJ2-7
TGTGCCATCAGTGGGACGACAGGGCTCTACGAGCAGTACTTC
CAISGTTGLYEQYF
>TRBV12-3/TRBV12-4|NA|NA|TRBJ1-1
TGTGCCAGCAGCCTGACAGGCAACACTGAAGCTTTCTTT
CASSLTGNTEAFF
>TRBV4-2|NA|NA|TRBJ1-2
TGTGCCAGCAGCCCCGGACGGGGGAACTATGGCTACACCTTC
CASSPGRGNYGYTF
>TRBV5-6|once|TRBD2|TRBJ2-5
TGTGCCAGCAGCCTTAGCGGGTGGGAGACCCAGTACTTC
CASSLSGWETQYF
>TRBV5-1|many|NA|TRBJ2-2
TGCGCCAGCAGCTCCACAACAGGGAATATGAACACCGGGGAGCTGTTTTTT
CASSSTTGNMNTGELFF
>TRBV2|NA|NA|TRBJ1-4
TGTGCCAGCAGTGATCAGCGTTGGGAACTGTTTTTT
CASSDQRWELFF
>TRBV11-2|NA|TRBD1|TRBJ2-6
TGTGCCAGCAGCCCCGGGACAGGGGGCTCTGGGGCCAACGTCCTGACTTTC
CASSPGTGGSGANVLTF
>TRBV5-6|NA|TRBD1|TRBJ2-1
TGTGCCAGCAGCCGGGACAGGGGAAGGTATGAGCAGTTCTTC
CASSRDRGRYEQFF
>TRBV5-4|NA|TRBD1|TRBJ1-1
TGTGCCAGCAGCTTGGGGGGAACAGGGGGCAACACTGAAGCTTTCTTT
CASSLGGTGGNTEAFF
>TRBV12-3/TRBV12-4|NA|NA|TRBJ2-3
TGTGCCAGCAGTTGGAGAAATACGCAGTATTTT
CASSWRNTQYF
>TRBV5-1|NA|NA|TRBJ2-3
TGCGCCAGCAGCGGGGAGGTACGGGGCACAGATACGCAGTATTTT
CASSGEVRGTDTQYF
>TRBV10-3|NA|TRBD1|TRBJ1-1
TGTGCCATCAGTGAGTCGACCCAGGGGGGGAACACTGAAGCTTTCTTT
CAISESTQGGNTEAFF
>TRBV11-3|NA|TRBD1|TRBJ2-7
TGTGCCAGCAGCTTGGGACAGGGCAACTACGAGCAGTACTTC
CASSLGQGNYEQYF
>TRBV7-2|many|NA|TRBJ2-2
TGTGCCAGCAGCTCCTATCCCCCCGGGGAGCTGTTTTTT
CASSSYPPGELFF
>TRBV18|once|NA|TRBJ1-4
TGTGCCAGCTCACCCAGGGAAGCAACTAATGAAAAACTGTTTTTT
CASSPREATNEKLFF
>TRBV7-9|NA|NA|TRBJ2-3
TGTGCCAGCAGCTTAGTAGGAGGGGATACGCAGTATTTT
CASSLVGGDTQYF
>TRBV7-2|NA|NA|TRBJ1-3
TGTGCCAGCAGCTTAAGCGGGGGCCTCTCTGGAAACACCATATATTTT
CASSLSGGLSGNTIYF
>TRBV29-1|NA|TRBD1|TRBJ1-1
TGCAGCGCCGGGACAGGGGTGGCCACTGAAGCTTTCTTT
CSAGTGVATEAFF
>TRBV30|NA|TRBD1|TRBJ1-3
TGTGCCTGGAGGGCCCCGGGGACAGGGGCTGGAAACACCATATATTTT
CAWRAPGTGAGNTIYF
>TRBV2|once|NA|TRBJ2-6
TGTGCCAGCGCCCGTGACGGGAGGGCCAACGTCCTGACTTTC
CASARDGRANVLTF
>TRBV29-1|NA|NA|TRBJ2-5
TGCAGCGTTGAGTACGTCGCGGAGACCCAGTACTTC
CSVEYVAETQYF
>TRBV27|NA|TRBD2|TRBJ2-7
TGTGCCAGCAGTTATACTAGCGGAGCCTACGAGCAGTACTTC
CASSYTSGAYEQYF
>TRBV15|NA|NA|TRBJ1-1
TGTGCCACCAGCCCCTCTAAGACAGCGAACACTGAAGCTTTCTTT
CATSPSKTANTEAFF
>TRBV7-8|NA|TRBD1|TRBJ2-7
TGTGCCAGCAGCTTAGCGGGACAGGGCCCCCGGAAGATGTACTTC
CASSLAGQGPRKMYF
>TRBV29-1|NA|NA|TRBJ1-3
TGCAGCGTTGTCGACAGCACCTCTGGAAACACCATATATTTT
CSVVDSTSGNTIYF
>TRBV5-1|NA|TRBD1|TRBJ2-3
TGCGCCAGCAGCTGGGACAGCCCCACAGATACGCAGTATTTT
CASSWDSPTDTQYF
>TRBV7-2|NA|TRBD1|TRBJ1-2
TGTGCCAGCAGCCCGGGGGGGACAGGGGGCTATGGCTACACCTTC
CASSPGGTGGYGYTF
>TRBV6-5|once|NA|TRBJ2-2
TGTGCCAGCAGTTACGGACTGGATGGCACCGGGGAGCTGTTTTTT
CASSYGLDGTGELFF
>TRBV5-1|NA|NA|TRBJ1-1
TGCGCCAGCACCCCCGGACAGAAGAACACTGAAGCTTTCTTT
CASTPGQKNTEAFF
>TRBV29-1|once|NA|TRBJ2-7
TGCAGCGTCCAAGGGATTGTGGCAGGGGTTCACTACGAGCAGTACTTC
CSVQGIVAGVHYEQYF
>TRBV7-3|NA|NA|TRBJ2-2
TGTGCCAGCAGCCGCGACTGGGCCGGGGAGCTGTTTTTT
CASSRDWAGELFF
>TRBV27|many|TRBD2|TRBJ2-2
TGTGCCAGCAGCCCATCAGACTTGGGACTAGCGGGCGGGTCCGGGGAGCTGTTTTTT
CASSPSDLGLAGGSGELFF
>TRBV7-9|NA|NA|TRBJ1-4
TGTGCCAGCAGCTTACCCCGGGGTGATGCCCTCGGAAAACTGTTTTTT
CASSLPRGDALGKLFF